The TCR beta chain described here comes from a study of long-term antiretroviral therapy in people with HIV. Study as a whole: The oldest specimens predate the 2015 immediate-ART recommendation by about a decade.

It was version v3.0 of the immunoSEQ assay that was run at survey level. The table came from immunoSEQ multiplex PCR; TCRdb's copy has only in-frame clones and leaves some out. The sample shows about 33,000 clones, around 96% of them seen only once. The CDR3 length is 15 residues. V usage is TRBV21-1 and J usage is TRBJ2-7; the table's D call TRBD1 went unverified against the DNA. TRBV21-1 is described as a pseudogene. The material was unsorted PBMCs, obtained around 6.6 years after starting antiretroviral therapy. This clonotype originated in a man between 25 and 39 years old with HIV. CDR3 sequence: CASSRLGLNPYEQYF. CDR3 bases: TGTGCCAGCAGCAGGCTTGGGCTTAACCCCTACGAGCAGTACTTC.